This TCR beta chain was retrieved from a study of cytomegalovirus exposure and HLA in healthy donors (dated by TCRdb to about 2017). For the wider study: An earlier analysis of some 550 of the donors reported approximately 300 Gb of sequence data and some 120 million unique TCR beta sequences from about 200 million T cells. High-throughput TCR immunosequencing, statistical association of individual TCRs with disease status, and machine learning were combined to predict cytomegalovirus infection status. In addition to the first cohort of 650 to 750 subjects, a separate validation cohort of 120 different subjects was used. To decide whether each TCR beta V gene segment behaved as functional or pseudogenic, an earlier analysis of some 600 of the donors relied on high-throughput TCR beta sequencing. Genome-wide SNP genotypes for about 60% of the roughly 670 donors were used in a later genetic analysis, which treated that subset as a discovery cohort. Roughly 5 DR-DQ haplotypes were handled as single units for association and clustering because linkage in the cohort was strong. In the later analysis, no new phenotypic data were used to find candidate immune exposures; instead, reliance was placed on TCR beta sequences and their occurrence across donors. HLA typing covered class I and class II loci at four-digit resolution. All discovery cohort repertoires had been generated using a single sequencing platform. About 300 gigabases of sequencing data and roughly 90 million unique TCR sequences were included in an early release covering roughly 600 HLA-typed donors. Among 398 genotyped donors of the cohort, an average of roughly 240,000 unique TCR beta nucleotide sequences were sequenced per donor, around 18% of them non-productive. Of the roughly 400 genotyped donors, 70% to 90% were placed in the genetic ancestry cluster associated with self-reported Caucasian donors. A later analysis re-analyzed previously published TCR beta repertoires from 660 or so donors and added high-resolution HLA genotyping to study TCR occurrence patterns. The study profiled the T cell repertoires of 550 to 700 subjects by immunosequencing and related them to cytomegalovirus serostatus. The number of donors typed differed by locus, with 629-630 for A, B, C, DRB1 and DQB1, 522 for DQA1, 600 to 610 for DPA1, and roughly 450 for DPB1. Donor age, sex, ethnicity and CMV serostatus were compiled together with the repertoire data. The study was designed to test whether signatures of past pathogen exposure could be identified by cataloging public T cell receptors. The full study reports these points: Because counts were too low, 15 to 20 rarely observed V segments, including chromosome 9 orphons, were left out of the earlier analysis of 500 to 750 of the donors. Most TCR sequences were seen in very few donors, while some public TCRs were found in many individuals. Most CMV-associated TCR beta chains appeared to be HLA-restricted in a later analysis, and the HLA associations seemed to be driven largely by CMV exposure. Compared with equally common non-associated chains, HLA-associated TCR beta chains in a later analysis were more clonally expanded and had lower generation probabilities. In a later analysis, some 17,000 TCR beta sequences were associated with specific HLA alleles at a false discovery rate of 0.05. According to a later analysis, parvovirus B19, influenza, CMV and Epstein-Barr virus appeared linked to several top co-occurrence clusters. A later analysis found that TCR association rates varied across HLA loci, with DRB1 alleles showing the most associated TCRs and HLA-C alleles the fewest. The study listed 164 TCR beta chains as associated with cytomegalovirus. Sequencing depth was assumed to be roughly uniform across donors in the presence/absence analyses, though that assumption may not hold. It was suggested by the authors that the approach could potentially be generalized to other disease states and immunological phenotypes. In both the original and validation cohorts, the classifier was reported to diagnose cytomegalovirus status with high specificity and sensitivity. An earlier analysis of several hundred of the donors showed that most TCR beta V segments appeared in productive rearrangements either about 87% or about 30% of the time, which broadly matched IMGT annotations. The cohort was sequenced for TCR beta chains only, and without alpha or paired-chain data the features that could be detected were limited. A further reported finding was that TCR beta sequences accurately predicted the HLA-A and HLA-B alleles for most subjects in the first cohort. A few of the identified cytomegalovirus-associated TCR beta chains were confirmed in vitro to be specific for cytomegalovirus antigens. Strong co-occurrence of HLA alleles, especially DR and DQ, made assigning TCR associations to individual alleles difficult. Because the 87-base-pair reads could not distinguish some IMGT-functional V segments, including TRBV6-2 and TRBV6-3, those segments were excluded. The only immune exposure information available for the cohort was CMV serostatus. Linkage disequilibrium might explain the correlated functional status among segregating V segments, but an unknown experimental factor could not be ruled out. An association between a missense DCLRE1C variant and V-gene and J-gene trimming of TCR beta chains was found in a later genetic analysis and replicated in an independent cohort. A later genetic analysis reported fewer N-insertions in productive TCRs among donors in an Asian-associated ancestry cluster than the 666-donor mean. A cluster of highly shared sequence variants was judged likely to represent a technical artifact of the sequencing pipeline. HLA typing was unavailable for some donors at each locus, so association tests used only the typed subset.

Looking up the germline V gene yields CDR1 SGHDT and CDR2 YYEEEE. From its cysteine to its phenylalanine, the CDR3 spans 16 amino acids. The DNA shown is the 48-base CDR3, in frame from base 1. The library was prepared using the immunoSEQ multiplex PCR assay. For the multiplex PCR, a mixture combining 60 forward primers for TCR Vbeta segments and 13 reverse primers for TCR Jbeta segments was used. Amplification of the CDR3 region of rearranged TCR beta genes was performed with a multiplex PCR assay on genomic DNA. On the Illumina HiSeq System, the amplified TCR beta libraries were sequenced as 87-base-pair reads. Under the source paper's analysis protocol: A later analysis counted around 72 million unique TCR beta chains across the 550 to 750 repertoires, and 10 million to 12 million of these chains were shared by at least two donors. Raw reads were error-corrected and collapsed into unique sequences by a nearest-neighbor algorithm in which closely related sequences were merged to remove PCR and sequencing errors. V, D and J gene segments were assigned by aligning CDR3 sequences to IMGT reference sequences. For a sequence to be retained, at least a six-nucleotide match to both a V gene segment and a J gene segment was required. Rearrangements were called productive when the CDR3 lacked stop codons and stayed in frame with V and J; all others were non-productive. Following IMGT convention, CDR3 was defined as the stretch from the second conserved V-encoded cysteine to the conserved J-encoded phenylalanine. In an earlier analysis of around 570 of the donors, sequences lacking an unambiguous match to a single V gene segment were excluded. An earlier analysis of several hundred of the donors called V segments functional above 56.7% productive rearrangements and segregating when the between-donor standard deviation exceeded 5%. To diagnose cytomegalovirus status from the catalog of TCR beta chain sequences, a statistical classification framework was built. A later analysis assigned V and J genes by comparing TCR nucleotide sequences with IMGT/GENE-DB human TR gene sequences. In a later analysis, CDR3 sequences and most-parsimonious VDJ recombination scenarios were assigned using the TCRdist pipeline. A later analysis defined each TCR beta chain by its CDR3 amino acid sequence plus V-gene family, and excluded reads lacking a unique V-gene family. A later analysis removed 450 to 600 highly shared, low-generation-probability nucleotide sequences to deal with suspected cross-contamination and a sequencing artifact. A later analysis calculated a clonal expansion index for each public chain from normalized within-repertoire ranks of inferred template counts. Generation probabilities in a later analysis came from a VDJ recombination model fitted to out-of-frame rearrangements, and those results were checked against IGoR. Hypergeometric tests were used in a later analysis to score TCR-TCR, TCR-HLA and TCR-CMV co-occurrence, with a repertoire-size bias correction applied to the TCR pairs. A later analysis estimated false discovery rates by permuting HLA or CMV assignments 20 times. In a later analysis, co-occurring TCRs were grouped using DBSCAN, with TCRdist sequence similarity added in when clustering inside HLA-allele-positive subsets. For co-occurrence clustering, repertoires with fewer than 30,000 or more than 120,000 public chains were excluded, along with four to six repertoires with anomalous nucleotide sharing. TCRdb provides this immuneACCESS table in a form limited to in-frame rearrangements. Some clones are lacking; in checked studies, under half of them reflect an unresolved V gene, and why the rest are absent is not known. For V, J and clone size, that table is used; D and trimming come from the DNA. The sample records around 150,000 clones, about 9.1% of which are singletons. Around 7% of the sample comes from the top ten.

This clone was found a few times. Its specific antigen is unknown. One junction end does not reproduce the germline sequence, and a read error may be involved. The cohort comprised around 690 healthy bone marrow donors. All cohort members were sampled while nominally healthy, although unrecorded immune exposures were likely present. The donor tested CMV seropositive and was one of the 289 seropositive cohort members. A peripheral blood sample was provided by each donor, and peripheral blood mononuclear cells were used for TCR beta sequencing. Genomic DNA was extracted from the blood cell samples with the Qiagen DNeasy Blood Extraction Kit.

The sequence was obtained from a woman between 40 and 50 years old in good health and CMV-seropositive. The chain joins TRBV5-6 to TRBJ1-2, with 8 middle bases fitting TRBD1. The sample taken for sequencing was PBMCs. The bases read TGTGCCAGCAGCGTGCCCCAGGGGGCGCAGGACTATGGCTCCACCTTC. It specifies CASSVPQGAQDYGSTF.